A single sample gave rise to the 3 T cell receptor beta chains below, sequenced in a study of blood T cell repertoires in COVID-19. The table came from immunoSEQ multiplex PCR; TCRdb's copy has only in-frame clones and leaves some out. The sample yields some 350,000 clones, around 87% seen once. The source material was PBMCs or T cells enriched from blood (not recorded which). All receptors come from a woman in her thirties who had recovered from COVID-19.

This chain joins TRBV14 and TRBJ1-2; D is possibly TRBD1 (5 bases). V lost 0 bases, J lost 4 bases, and 18 bases lay in between. The germline V gene encodes CDR1 SGHDN and CDR2 FVKESK. The CDR3 runs 17 residues. CDR3 amino acids: CASSQDGVKGRGYGYTF. The CDR3 nucleotides read TGTGCCAGCAGCCAAGATGGAGTGAAGGGGCGCGGCTATGGCTACACCTTC.

The genes are TRBV7-2 and TRBJ1-2; 9 nucleotides align to TRBD1. The CDR3 spans 15 residues. Trimming took 5 bases from V and 5 from J; bases not matched to a gene: 9. Germline V gene sequence: CDR1 SGHTA, CDR2 FQGNSA. The CDR3 sequence: CASSPALGQGYGYTF. In DNA form, the CDR3 reads TGTGCCAGCAGCCCTGCCTTGGGACAGGGTTATGGCTACACCTTC.

A word on this clone: The same CDR3 can be traced to other DNA sequences in this sample. The chain combines TRBV28 with TRBJ2-7, with D possibly matching TRBD1 (5 bases). The germline V gene has CDR1 MDHEN and CDR2 SYDVKM. The CDR3 is 13 residues long. V gave up 2 bases and J gave up 4 bases, with 9 bases separating them. The CDR3 reads CASSLGQGYEQYF. CDR3 DNA sequence: TGTGCCAGCAGTTTAGGGCAGGGTTACGAGCAGTACTTC. Filled out from reference TRBV28 and TRBJ2-7, the complete variable domain reads DVKVTQSSRYLVKRTGEKVFLECVQDMDHENMFWYRQDPGLGLRLIYFSYDVKMKEKGDIPEGYSVSREKKERFSLILESASTNQTSMYLCASSLGQGYEQYFGPGTRLTVT.